A single T cell receptor beta chain is shown here with its context. Its target is not known. The CDR3 loop spans 15 amino acids. V lost 0 bases to trimming and J lost 7 bases, with 18 bases between them. Germline V gene sequence: CDR1 DFQATT, CDR2 SNEGSKA (reference sequence). For the second PCR, which ran for roughly 6 to 12 cycles, a sample-barcoded 5' primer and a J-beta primer mix were used. TCRdb passed the 5' RACE reads through MiXCR, listing each CDR3 protein once. The sample holds more than 1.4 million distinct CDR3 sequences; approximately 40% are singletons and the top ten take roughly 8.2%. Healthy Russian Caucasian donors spanned ages about 6 to 100 years. The data belong to a study of blood T cells in healthy people across ages. Study-level results: Naive T cell percentage and TCR beta diversity correlated strongly. Greater diversity and more naive CD4+ cells were seen in long-lived donors than in aged donors. The recorded TCR beta diversity per million T cells decreased in a roughly linear manner with age.

The sequence came from a woman aged 18-29 years in good health. Specimen: blood. The chain carries TRBV20-1 and TRBJ2-5; tentative D call: TRBD2 (5 bases). The CDR3 DNA reads TGCAGTGCTAGAGATGACCGTGCGGGTTGGGGGACCCAGTACTTC. Translating it yields CSARDDRAGWGTQYF.